The table lists the clone carrying this T cell receptor beta chain with a few counts. Its antigen is undetermined. Germline CDR1 LGHNA, CDR2 YNFKEQ. Between the trimmed V and J ends, which lost 0 bases and 4 bases, there was a span of 12 bases. The CDR3 length is 15 residues. This sample is part of a study of T cells in Graves' hyperthyroidism and ophthalmopathy. Study observations and caveats: Also found in blood were most expanded thyroid clonotypes above 0.001.

It was RNA transcripts that yielded the amplified TCR beta CDR3 regions. HTBI primers were the set used in a first-round RT-PCR of the TCR CDR3. TCRdb called the multiplex PCR reads again in MiXCR, with one record for every CDR3 protein. The sample comprises 500,000 to 550,000 distinct CDR3 sequences, less than 25% of which are singletons, and approximately 25% rests with the top ten. Hyperthyroidism in the patients, aged 18 to 65, was newly diagnosed and under 2 months in duration. Patients showing uncontrolled infection, other autoimmune disease, pregnancy or lactation were ineligible. The authors obtained PBMCs from around 11 ml of fresh peripheral blood.

The sequenced sample consisted of blood. The sequence was collected from a man between 18 and 29 years old with Graves' hyperthyroidism. The chain links TRBV4-2 to TRBJ1-2; D might be TRBD1 (5 bases). The CDR3: CASSQERVGAYGYTF. CDR3 nucleotides: TGTGCCAGCAGCCAAGAACGGGTAGGGGCCTATGGCTACACCTTC.